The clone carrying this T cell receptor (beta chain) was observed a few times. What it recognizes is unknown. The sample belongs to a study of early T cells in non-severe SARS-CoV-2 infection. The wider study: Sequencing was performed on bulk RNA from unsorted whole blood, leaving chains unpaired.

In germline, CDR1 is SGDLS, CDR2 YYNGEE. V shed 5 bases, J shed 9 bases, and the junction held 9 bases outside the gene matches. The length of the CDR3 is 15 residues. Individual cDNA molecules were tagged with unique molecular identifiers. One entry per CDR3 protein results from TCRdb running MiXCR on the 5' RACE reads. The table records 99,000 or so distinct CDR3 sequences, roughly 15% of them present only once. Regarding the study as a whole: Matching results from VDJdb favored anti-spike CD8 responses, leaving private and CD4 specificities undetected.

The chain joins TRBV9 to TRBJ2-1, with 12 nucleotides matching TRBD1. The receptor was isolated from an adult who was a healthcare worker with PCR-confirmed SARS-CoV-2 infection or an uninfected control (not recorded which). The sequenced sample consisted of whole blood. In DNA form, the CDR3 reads TGTGCCAGCAGTGGCGTGGGACAGGGGGCCCTTGAGCAGTTCTTC. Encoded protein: CASSGVGQGALEQFF.